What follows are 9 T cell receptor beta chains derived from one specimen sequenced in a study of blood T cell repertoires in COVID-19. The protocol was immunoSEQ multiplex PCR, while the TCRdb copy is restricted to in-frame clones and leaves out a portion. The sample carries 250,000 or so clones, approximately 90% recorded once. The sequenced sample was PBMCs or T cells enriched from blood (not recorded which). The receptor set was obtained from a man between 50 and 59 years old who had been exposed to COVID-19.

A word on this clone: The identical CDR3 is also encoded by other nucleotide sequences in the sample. The DNA for the CDR3 is TGTGCCAGCTCACCACGGACAGGCATGAACACTGAAGCTTTCTTT. Encoded protein: CASSPRTGMNTEAFF. This sequence joins TRBV18 and TRBJ1-1; TRBD1 matches 7 bases. Germline CDR1 and CDR2: KGHSH and LQKENI. V lost 1 base, J lost 0 bases, and 2 bases stayed unmatched. CDR3 size: 15 residues.

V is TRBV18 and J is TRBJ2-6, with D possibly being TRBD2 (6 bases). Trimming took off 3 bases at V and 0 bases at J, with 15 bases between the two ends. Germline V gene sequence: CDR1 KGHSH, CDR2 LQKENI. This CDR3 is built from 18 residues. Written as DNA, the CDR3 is TGTGCCAGCTCACCTCCGGGGGTTGGCTTCTCTGGGGCCAACGTCCTGACTTTC. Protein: CASSPPGVGFSGANVLTF.

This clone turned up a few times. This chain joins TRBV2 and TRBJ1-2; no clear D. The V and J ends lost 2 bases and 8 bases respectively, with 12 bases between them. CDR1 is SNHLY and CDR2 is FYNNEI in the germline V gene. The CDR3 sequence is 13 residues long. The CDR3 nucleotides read TGTGCCAGCAGTGAACATGTAGGAGAGGGCTACACCTTC. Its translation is CASSEHVGEGYTF.

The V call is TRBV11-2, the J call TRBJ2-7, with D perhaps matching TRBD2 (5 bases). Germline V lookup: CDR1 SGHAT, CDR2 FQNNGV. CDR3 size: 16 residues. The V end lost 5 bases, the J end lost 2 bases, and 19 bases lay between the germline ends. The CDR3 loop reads CASSPIGRGGTYEQYF. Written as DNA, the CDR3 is TGTGCCAGCAGCCCCATCGGCCGGGGTGGTACCTACGAGCAGTACTTC.

The CDR3 nucleotides read TGTGCCAGCAGCGTAGAGGGAGGGATGAACACTGAAGCTTTCTTT. It specifies CASSVEGGMNTEAFF. The chain is built from TRBV9 and TRBJ1-1; D not resolved. Trimming left V 0 bases short and J 0 bases short, with 9 bases between. Germline V gene data show CDR1 as SGDLS and CDR2 as YYNGEE. This CDR3 has 15 amino acids.

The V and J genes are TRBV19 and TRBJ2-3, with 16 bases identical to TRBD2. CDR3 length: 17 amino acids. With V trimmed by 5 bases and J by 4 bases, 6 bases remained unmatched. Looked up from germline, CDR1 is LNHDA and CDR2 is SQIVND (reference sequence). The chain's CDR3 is CASSVGLAGGPSDTQYF. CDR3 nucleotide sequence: TGTGCCAGTAGTGTGGGACTAGCGGGAGGGCCCTCAGATACGCAGTATTTT.

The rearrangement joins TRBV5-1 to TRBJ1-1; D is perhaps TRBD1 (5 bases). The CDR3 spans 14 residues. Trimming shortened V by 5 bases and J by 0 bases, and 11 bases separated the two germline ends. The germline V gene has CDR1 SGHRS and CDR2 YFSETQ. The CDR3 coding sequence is TGCGCCAGCAGAGACCAGGGCCTGAACACTGAAGCTTTCTTT. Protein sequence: CASRDQGLNTEAFF. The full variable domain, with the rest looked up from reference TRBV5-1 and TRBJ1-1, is KAGVTQTPRYLIKTRGQQVTLSCSPISGHRSVSWYQQTPGQGLQFLFEYFSETQRNKGNFPGRFSGRQFSNSRSEMNVSTLELGDSALYLCASRDQGLNTEAFFGQGTRLTVV.

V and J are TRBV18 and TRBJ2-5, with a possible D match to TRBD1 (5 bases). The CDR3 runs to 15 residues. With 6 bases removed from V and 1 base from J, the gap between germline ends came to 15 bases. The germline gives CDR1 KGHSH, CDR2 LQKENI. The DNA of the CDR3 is TGTGCCAGCTCCCCCCAACAGGTATCCCAAGAGACCCAGTACTTC. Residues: CASSPQQVSQETQYF.

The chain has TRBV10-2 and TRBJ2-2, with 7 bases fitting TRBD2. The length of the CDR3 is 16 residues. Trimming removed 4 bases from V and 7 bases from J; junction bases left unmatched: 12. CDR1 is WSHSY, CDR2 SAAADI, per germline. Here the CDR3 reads CASSVGEGNRVGELFF. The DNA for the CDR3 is TGCGCCAGCAGTGTAGGGGAGGGGAACAGAGTCGGGGAGCTGTTTTTT.